This entry describes one T cell receptor (beta chain). The data were obtained in a study of blood T cell repertoires in COVID-19. Study-wide context: Researchers got acute and convalescent COVID-19 samples from the United States, Italy and Spain.

V trimming: 6 bases; J trimming: 8 bases; junction bases outside the gene matches: 10. Looked up from germline, CDR1 is MNHEY and CDR2 is SVGEGT. This CDR3 is built from 15 residues. Clones were read by immunoSEQ multiplex PCR, and TCRdb kept only the in-frame ones, dropping some. Of more than 150,000 clones in the sample, approximately 87% were seen once. The sample taken for sequencing was peripheral blood. The clonotype was recovered from a man in his 70s with active or convalescent COVID-19. The V and J genes are TRBV6-2 or TRBV6-3 and TRBJ2-1, with 10 bases fitting TRBD2. CDR3 DNA: TGTGCCAGCAGACCTCCGGGACTAGCGATCTATGAGCAGTTCTTC. This translates into CASRPPGLAIYEQFF.